This T cell receptor beta chain was sequenced during a study of T cells in Graves' hyperthyroidism and ophthalmopathy. Study outcomes and limitations: Appearing also in blood were most of the thyroid clonotypes expanded above 0.001. A model using 13 V-J features told ophthalmopathy apart from stable hyperthyroidism. A median about 6.5 months before onset, the model predicted ophthalmopathy.

The CDR3 regions of TCR beta were amplified from RNA transcripts. HTBI primers were used for first-round RT-PCR of the TCR CDR3. TCRdb re-analysed the multiplex PCR reads in MiXCR, keeping a single row per CDR3 protein. Counted here are approximately 700,000 distinct CDR3 sequences, 15% to 20% occurring once; the ten biggest clones make up around 8%. This clonotype came up a few times. Antigen specificity is unknown. The germline V and J ends were trimmed by 6 bases and 0 bases, with 16 bases remaining between them. CDR1 and CDR2 from the germline V gene are LGHDT and YNNKEL (reference sequence). The CDR3 is 16 amino acids.

The sample was blood. V gene TRBV3-1 combines with J gene TRBJ2-3, with D perhaps matching TRBD2 (6 bases). This clonotype originated in a young man with Graves' hyperthyroidism. The CDR3 here is CASSPGSRGSTDTQYF. The CDR3 DNA follows: TGTGCCAGCAGTCCCGGGAGCCGGGGAAGCACAGATACGCAGTATTTT.